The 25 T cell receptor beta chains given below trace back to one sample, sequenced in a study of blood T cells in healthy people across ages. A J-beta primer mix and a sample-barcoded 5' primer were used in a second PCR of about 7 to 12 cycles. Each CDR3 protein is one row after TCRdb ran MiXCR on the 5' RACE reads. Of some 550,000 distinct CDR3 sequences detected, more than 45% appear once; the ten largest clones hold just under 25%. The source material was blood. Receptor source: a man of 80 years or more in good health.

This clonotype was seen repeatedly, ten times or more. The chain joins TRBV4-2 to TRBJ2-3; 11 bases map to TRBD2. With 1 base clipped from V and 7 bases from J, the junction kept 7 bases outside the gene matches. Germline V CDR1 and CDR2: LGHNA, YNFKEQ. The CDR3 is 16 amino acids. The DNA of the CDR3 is TGTGCCAGCAGCCAAGTGACTAGCGGGACCCAGTATACGCAGTATTTT. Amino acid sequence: CASSQVTSGTQYTQYF.

This chain's CDR3 is CASSTRAGTTGELFF. The DNA of the CDR3 is TGTGCCAGCAGTACCCGGGCCGGGACCACCGGGGAGCTGTTTTTT. This rearrangement joins TRBV7-9 to TRBJ2-2; either TRBD1 or TRBD2 may fit D (5 bases each). Looked up from germline, CDR1 is SEHNR and CDR2 is FQNEAQ (reference sequence). The CDR3 loop spans 15 amino acids. V was clipped by 6 bases and J by 4 bases, with 15 bases between them.

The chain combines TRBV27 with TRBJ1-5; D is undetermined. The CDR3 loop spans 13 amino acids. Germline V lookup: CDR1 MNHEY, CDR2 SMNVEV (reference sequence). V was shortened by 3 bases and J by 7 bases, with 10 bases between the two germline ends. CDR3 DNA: TGTGCCAGCAGTTTGACGGTTAGGCAGCCCCAGCATTTT. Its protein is CASSLTVRQPQHF.

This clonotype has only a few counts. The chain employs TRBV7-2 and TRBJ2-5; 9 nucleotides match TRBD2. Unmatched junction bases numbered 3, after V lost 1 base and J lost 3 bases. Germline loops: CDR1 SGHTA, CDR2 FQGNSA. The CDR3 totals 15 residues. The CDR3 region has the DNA TGTGCCAGCAGCTTAGGGGCGGGGGGGAAAGAGACCCAGTACTTC. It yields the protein CASSLGAGGKETQYF.

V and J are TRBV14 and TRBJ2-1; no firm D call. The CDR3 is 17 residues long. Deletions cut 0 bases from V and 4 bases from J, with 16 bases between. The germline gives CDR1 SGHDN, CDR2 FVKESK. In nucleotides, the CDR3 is TGTGCCAGCAGCCAAGATCTCCGGCTAGGTCCATACAATGAGCAGTTCTTC. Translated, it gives CASSQDLRLGPYNEQFF.

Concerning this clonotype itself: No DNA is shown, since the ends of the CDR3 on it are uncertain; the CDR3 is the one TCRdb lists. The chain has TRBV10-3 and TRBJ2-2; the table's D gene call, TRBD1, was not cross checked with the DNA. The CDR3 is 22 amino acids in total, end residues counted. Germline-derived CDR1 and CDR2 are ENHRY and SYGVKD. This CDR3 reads CATGRTAQETQYFGPDIGELFF.

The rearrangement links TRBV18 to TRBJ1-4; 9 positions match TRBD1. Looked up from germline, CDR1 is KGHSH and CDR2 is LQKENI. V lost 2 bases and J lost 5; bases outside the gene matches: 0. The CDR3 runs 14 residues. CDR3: CASSPGTGNEKLFF. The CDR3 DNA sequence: TGTGCCAGCTCACCAGGGACAGGGAATGAAAAACTGTTTTTT.

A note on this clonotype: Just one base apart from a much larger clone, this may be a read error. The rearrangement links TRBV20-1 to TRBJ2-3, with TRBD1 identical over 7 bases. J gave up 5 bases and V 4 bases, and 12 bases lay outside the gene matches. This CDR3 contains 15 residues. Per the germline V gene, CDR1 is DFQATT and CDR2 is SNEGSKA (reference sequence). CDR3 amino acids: CSATSGQRAEDTQYF. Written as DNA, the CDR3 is TGCAGTGCTACCTCGGGACAGAGGGCTGAAGATACGCAGTATTTT.

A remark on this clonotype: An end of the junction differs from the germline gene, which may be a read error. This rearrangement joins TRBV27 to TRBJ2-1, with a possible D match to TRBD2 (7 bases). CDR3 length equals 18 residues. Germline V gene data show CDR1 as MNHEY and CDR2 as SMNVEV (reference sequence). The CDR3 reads CVSSLLGGGGGSYNEQFF. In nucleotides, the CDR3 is TGTGTCAGCAGTTTACTCGGTGGGGGAGGGGGCTCCTACAATGAGCAGTTCTTC.

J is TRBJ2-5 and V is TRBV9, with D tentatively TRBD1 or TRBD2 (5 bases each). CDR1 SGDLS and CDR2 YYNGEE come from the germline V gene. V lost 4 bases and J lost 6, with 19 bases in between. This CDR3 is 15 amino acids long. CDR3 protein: CASSPAGTGLKTQYF. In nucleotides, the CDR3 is TGTGCCAGCAGCCCAGCTGGGACGGGGCTGAAGACCCAGTACTTC.

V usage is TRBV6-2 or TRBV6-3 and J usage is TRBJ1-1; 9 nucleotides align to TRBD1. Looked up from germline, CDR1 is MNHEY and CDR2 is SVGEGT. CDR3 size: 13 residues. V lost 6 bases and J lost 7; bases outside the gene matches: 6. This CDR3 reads CASRLQGAGEAFF. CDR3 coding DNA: TGTGCCAGCAGGTTACAGGGGGCCGGTGAAGCTTTCTTT.

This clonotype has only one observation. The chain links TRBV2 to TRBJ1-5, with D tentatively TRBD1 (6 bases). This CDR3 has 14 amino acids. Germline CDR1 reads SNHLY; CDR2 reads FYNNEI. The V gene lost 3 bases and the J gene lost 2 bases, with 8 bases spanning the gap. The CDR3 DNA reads TGTGCCAGCAGTGACAGACAGGGCAATCAGCCCCAGCATTTT. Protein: CASSDRQGNQPQHF.

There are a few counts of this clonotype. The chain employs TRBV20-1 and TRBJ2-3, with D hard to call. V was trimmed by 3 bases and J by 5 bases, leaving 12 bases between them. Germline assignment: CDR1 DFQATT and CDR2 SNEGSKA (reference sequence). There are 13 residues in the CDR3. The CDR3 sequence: CSARPGALDTQYF. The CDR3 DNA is TGCAGTGCTAGGCCCGGCGCTTTAGATACGCAGTATTTT.

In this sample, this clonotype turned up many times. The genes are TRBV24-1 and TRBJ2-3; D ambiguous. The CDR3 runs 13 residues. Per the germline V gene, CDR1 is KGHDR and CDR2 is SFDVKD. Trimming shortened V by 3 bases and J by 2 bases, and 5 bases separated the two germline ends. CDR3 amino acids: CATSDTNTDTQYF. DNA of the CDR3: TGTGCCACCAGTGATACGAACACAGATACGCAGTATTTT.

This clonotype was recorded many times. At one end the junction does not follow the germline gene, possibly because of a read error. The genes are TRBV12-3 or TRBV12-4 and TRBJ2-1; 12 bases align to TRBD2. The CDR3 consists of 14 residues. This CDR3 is CASSLAGGMGEQFF. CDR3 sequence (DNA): TGTGCCAGCAGTCTAGCGGGGGGGATGGGTGAGCAGTTCTTC.

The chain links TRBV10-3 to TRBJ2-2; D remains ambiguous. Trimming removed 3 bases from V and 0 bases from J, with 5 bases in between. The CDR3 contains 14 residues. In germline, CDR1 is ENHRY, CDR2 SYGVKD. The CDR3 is CAISEGANTGELFF. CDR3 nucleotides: TGTGCCATCAGTGAAGGTGCGAACACCGGGGAGCTGTTTTTT.

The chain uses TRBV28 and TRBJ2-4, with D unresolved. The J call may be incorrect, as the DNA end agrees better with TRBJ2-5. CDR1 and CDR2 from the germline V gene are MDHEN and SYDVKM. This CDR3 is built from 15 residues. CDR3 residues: CASRTTILGLETQYF. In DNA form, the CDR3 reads TGTGCCAGCAGGACGACAATATTAGGTTTAGAGACCCAGTACTTC.

Here the CDR3 reads CASSLDQHYGYTF. In nucleotides, the CDR3 is TGTGCCAGCAGCTTAGATCAGCACTATGGCTACACCTTC. The V gene is TRBV11-2, the J gene TRBJ1-2; D call uncertain. Trimming pared 0 bases from V and 3 bases from J, leaving 5 bases between. CDR1 is SGHAT and CDR2 is FQNNGV in the germline V gene. The CDR3 runs 13 residues.

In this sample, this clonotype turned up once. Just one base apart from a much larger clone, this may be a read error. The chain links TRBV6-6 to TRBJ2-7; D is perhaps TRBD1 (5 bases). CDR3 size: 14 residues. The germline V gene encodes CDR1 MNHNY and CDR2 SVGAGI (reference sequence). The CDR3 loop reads CTSRDGQSAYEQYF. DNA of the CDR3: TGTACCAGCAGGGATGGTCAGAGTGCCTACGAGCAGTACTTC.

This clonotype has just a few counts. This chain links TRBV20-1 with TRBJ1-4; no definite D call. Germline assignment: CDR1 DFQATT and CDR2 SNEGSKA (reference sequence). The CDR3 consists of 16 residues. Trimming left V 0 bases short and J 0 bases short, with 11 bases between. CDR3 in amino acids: CSARDSRRTTNEKLFF. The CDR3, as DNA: TGCAGTGCTAGAGATAGTCGGCGGACAACTAATGAAAAACTGTTTTTT.

CDR3 nucleotides: TGTGCCAGCACCTACGCGGACACAGATACGCAGTATTTT. Translated, it gives CASTYADTDTQYF. The rearrangement uses TRBV6-2 or TRBV6-3 and TRBJ2-3; D is uncertain. This CDR3 is 13 amino acids long. CDR1 is MNHEY and CDR2 is SVGEGT in the germline V gene. V was trimmed by 7 bases and J by 2 bases, leaving 10 bases between them.

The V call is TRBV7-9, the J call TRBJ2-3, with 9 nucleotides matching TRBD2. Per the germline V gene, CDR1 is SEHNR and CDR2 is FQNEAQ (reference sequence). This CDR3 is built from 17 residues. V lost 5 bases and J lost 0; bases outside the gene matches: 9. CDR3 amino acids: CASSTGLAYSSTDTQYF. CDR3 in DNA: TGTGCCAGCAGCACGGGACTAGCTTACTCTAGCACAGATACGCAGTATTTT.

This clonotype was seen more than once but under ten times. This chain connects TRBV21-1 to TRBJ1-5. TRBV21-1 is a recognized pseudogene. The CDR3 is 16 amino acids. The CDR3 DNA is TGTGCCAGCAGCAAATCGAGGGGGAGGGGGGAACAGCCCCAGCATTTT. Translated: CASSKSRGRGEQPQHF.

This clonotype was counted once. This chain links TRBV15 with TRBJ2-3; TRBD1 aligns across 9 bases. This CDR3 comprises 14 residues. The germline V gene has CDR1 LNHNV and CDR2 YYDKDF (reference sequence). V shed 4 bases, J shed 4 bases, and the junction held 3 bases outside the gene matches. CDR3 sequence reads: CATSTGQGSDTQYF. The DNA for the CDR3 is TGTGCCACCAGCACGGGACAGGGCTCAGATACGCAGTATTTT.

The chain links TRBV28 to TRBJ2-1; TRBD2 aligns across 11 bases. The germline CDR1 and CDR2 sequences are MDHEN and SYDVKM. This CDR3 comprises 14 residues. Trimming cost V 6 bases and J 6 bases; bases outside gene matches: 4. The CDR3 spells CASRPGLAANEQFF. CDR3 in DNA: TGTGCCAGCAGACCGGGACTAGCGGCCAATGAGCAGTTCTTC.